The source of this T cell receptor beta chain is a study of shared clonotypes between healthy human individuals. The wider study: Two women and a few men aged 18 to 49 served as donors.

The germline CDR1 and CDR2 sequences are SGHAT and FQNNGV. V dropped 1 base and J dropped 1 base, with 11 bases sitting between them. The CDR3 is 15 amino acids. Study-level points and caveats: Approximately 5% of naive CD4 clonotypes were shared across four donors. Among donors, the sharing of clonotypes was expected to be influenced by sequencing depth.

CD8 memory merged CD45RO+ cells and CCR7-negative CD45RA+ TemRA cells into one population. This table comes from immunoSEQ multiplex PCR, and its TCRdb copy is limited to in-frame clones, with some not included. The sample records over 95,000 clones, 68% being singletons. Comments on this clone: Its antigen is currently unknown.

The J gene is TRBJ2-7, the V gene TRBV11-2; D remains unclear. The sequenced sample consisted of memory CD8+ T cells sorted from blood. Subset reported: CD45RO+ cells pooled with CCR7-negative TemRA cells. The TCR was taken from a woman in her 30s in good health. The CDR3 loop is CASSLGAGPSYEQYF. CDR3 bases: TGTGCCAGCAGCTTAGGTGCAGGCCCGTCCTACGAGCAGTACTTC.